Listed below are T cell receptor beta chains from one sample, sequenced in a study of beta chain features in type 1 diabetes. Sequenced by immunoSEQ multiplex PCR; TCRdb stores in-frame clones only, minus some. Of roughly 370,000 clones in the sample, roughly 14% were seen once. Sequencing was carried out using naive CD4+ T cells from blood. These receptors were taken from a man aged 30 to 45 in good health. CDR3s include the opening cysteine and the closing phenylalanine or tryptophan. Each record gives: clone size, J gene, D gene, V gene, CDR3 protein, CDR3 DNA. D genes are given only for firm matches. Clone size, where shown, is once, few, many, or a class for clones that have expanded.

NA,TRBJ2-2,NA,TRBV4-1,CASSQDLDSANTGELFF,TGCGCCAGCAGCCAAGACCTGGACTCAGCGAACACCGGGGAGCTGTTTTTT
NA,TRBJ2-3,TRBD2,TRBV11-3,CASSQTSGSNTQYF,TGTGCCAGCAGCCAGACTAGCGGGAGTAATACGCAGTATTTT
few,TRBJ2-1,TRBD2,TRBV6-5,CASSQLAGAYNEQFF,TGTGCCAGCAGCCAACTAGCGGGGGCCTACAATGAGCAGTTCTTC
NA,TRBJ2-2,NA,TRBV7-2,CASSQRPNTGELFF,TGTGCCAGCAGTCAACGACCGAACACCGGGGAGCTGTTTTTT
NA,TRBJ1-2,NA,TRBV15,CATSRLPTSPNYGYTF,TGTGCCACCAGCAGACTCCCCACCTCCCCTAACTATGGCTACACCTTC
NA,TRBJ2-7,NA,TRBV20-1,CSATSYYEQYF,TGCAGTGCAACCTCCTACTACGAGCAGTACTTC
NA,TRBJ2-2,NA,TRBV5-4,CASSLLGSELFF,TGTGCCAGCAGCTTGCTTGGGAGTGAGCTGTTTTTT
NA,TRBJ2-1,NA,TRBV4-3,CASSRRSSYNEQFF,TGCGCCAGCAGCCGGCGGAGCTCCTACAATGAGCAGTTCTTC
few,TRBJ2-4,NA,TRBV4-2,CASSQALAGQKGNIQYF,TGTGCCAGCAGCCAAGCCTTGGCGGGACAGAAAGGGAACATTCAGTACTTC
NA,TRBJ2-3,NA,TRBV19,CASSITVTAVTDTQYF,TGTGCCAGTAGTATAACGGTAACAGCAGTCACAGATACGCAGTATTTT
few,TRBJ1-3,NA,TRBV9,CASSVEAGASGNTIYF,TGTGCCAGCAGCGTAGAGGCAGGGGCGTCTGGAAACACCATATATTTT
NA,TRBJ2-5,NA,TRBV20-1,CSAKVQTQYF,TGCAGTGCTAAGGTGCAGACCCAGTACTTC
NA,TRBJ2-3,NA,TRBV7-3,CASSAGLNTDTQYF,TGTGCCAGCAGCGCGGGACTCAACACAGATACGCAGTATTTT
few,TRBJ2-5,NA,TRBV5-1,CATSSGQETQYF,TGCGCCACCAGCAGCGGGCAAGAGACCCAGTACTTC
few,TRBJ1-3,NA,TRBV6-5,CASSYSSEFANTIYF,TGTGCCAGCAGTTACTCGAGTGAATTCGCAAACACCATATATTTT
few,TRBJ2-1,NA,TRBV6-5,CASSYSMRTNNEQFF,TGTGCCAGCAGTTACTCTATGAGGACAAACAATGAGCAGTTCTTC
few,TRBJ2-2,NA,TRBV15,CATSSPNTGELFF,TGTGCCACCAGCAGTCCTAACACCGGGGAGCTGTTTTTT
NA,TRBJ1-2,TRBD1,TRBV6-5,CASSYDPGQGPPGYTF,TGTGCCAGCAGTTACGATCCGGGACAGGGACCCCCTGGCTACACCTTC
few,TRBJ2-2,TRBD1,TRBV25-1,CASSDWTGTKSNTGELFF,TGTGCCAGCAGTGATTGGACAGGAACTAAGTCGAACACCGGGGAGCTGTTTTTT
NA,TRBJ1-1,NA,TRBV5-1,CASSRGEIGTEAFF,TGCGCCAGCAGCCGAGGGGAGATCGGCACTGAAGCTTTCTTT
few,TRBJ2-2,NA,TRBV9,CASSARDRLATGELFF,TGTGCCAGCAGCGCCCGCGACAGGTTGGCCACCGGGGAGCTGTTTTTT
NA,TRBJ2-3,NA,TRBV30,CAWSTGDTQYF,TGTGCCTGGAGTACAGGAGATACGCAGTATTTT
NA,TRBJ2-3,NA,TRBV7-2,CASSSVDTQYF,TGTGCCAGCAGCTCTGTAGATACGCAGTATTTT
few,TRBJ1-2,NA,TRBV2,CASSESQGIGGYTF,TGTGCCAGCAGTGAATCGCAGGGGATAGGGGGCTACACCTTC
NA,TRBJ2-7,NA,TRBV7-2,CASSFSFPTLHF,TGTGCCAGCAGCTTTTCCTTCCCCACCCTTCACTTC
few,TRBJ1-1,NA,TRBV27,CASSLTGNTEAFF,TGTGCCAGCAGTTTAACCGGGAACACTGAAGCTTTCTTT
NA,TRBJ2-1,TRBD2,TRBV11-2,CASSLAWGGSEQFF,TGTGCCAGCAGCTTAGCTTGGGGAGGGAGTGAGCAGTTCTTC
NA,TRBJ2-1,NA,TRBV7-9,CASSLGAYNEQFF,TGTGCCAGCAGCTTAGGGGCGTACAATGAGCAGTTCTTC
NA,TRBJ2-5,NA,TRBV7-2,CASSLPQSKPYF,TGTGCCAGCAGCTTACCCCAATCTAAACCGTACTTC
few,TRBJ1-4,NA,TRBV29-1,CSVAPSTGEKLFF,TGCAGCGTTGCGCCTTCCACGGGGGAAAAACTGTTTTTT
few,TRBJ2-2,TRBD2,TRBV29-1,CSVARLAGVGELFF,TGCAGCGTTGCGCGACTAGCGGGAGTTGGGGAGCTGTTTTTT
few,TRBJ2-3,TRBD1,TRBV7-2,CASSLDGTGGPDTQYF,TGTGCCAGCAGCTTAGATGGGACAGGGGGCCCAGATACGCAGTATTTT
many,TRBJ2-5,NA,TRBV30,CAWSDRETQYF,TGTGCCTGGAGCGATAGAGAGACCCAGTACTTC
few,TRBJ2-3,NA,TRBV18,CASSPLPARTDTQYF,TGTGCCAGCTCACCACTCCCAGCGAGGACAGATACGCAGTATTTT
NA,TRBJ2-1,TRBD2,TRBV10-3,CAISGRLTSVITQRFF,TGTGCCATCAGTGGCCGACTGACTAGCGTCATTACCCAACGGTTCTTC
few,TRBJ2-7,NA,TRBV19,CASSIGPRGVVYEQYF,TGTGCCAGTAGTATAGGACCCAGGGGAGTTGTCTACGAGCAGTACTTC
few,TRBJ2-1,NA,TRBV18,CASSPIGQSSYNEQFF,TGTGCCAGCTCACCGATCGGACAGAGCTCCTACAATGAGCAGTTCTTC
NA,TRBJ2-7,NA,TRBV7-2,CASSLASGVGNEQYF,TGTGCCAGCAGCTTAGCCAGTGGGGTGGGCAACGAGCAGTACTTC
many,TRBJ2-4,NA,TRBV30,CAGGYLEENIQYF,TGTGCCGGGGGATATCTGGAGGAAAACATTCAGTACTTC
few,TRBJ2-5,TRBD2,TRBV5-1,CASSLTRGGRETQYF,TGCGCCAGCAGCTTGACGCGGGGGGGCCGAGAGACCCAGTACTTC
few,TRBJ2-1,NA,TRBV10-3,CAISGDSAYNEQFF,TGTGCCATCAGTGGGGACTCCGCCTACAATGAGCAGTTCTTC
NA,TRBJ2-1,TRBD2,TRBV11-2,CASSLSPGLAKLPRFF,TGTGCCAGCAGCCTATCCCCGGGACTAGCTAAACTCCCACGGTTCTTC
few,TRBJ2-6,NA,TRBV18,CASSPVQLSSGANVLTF,TGTGCCAGCTCACCGGTACAGTTAAGCTCTGGGGCCAACGTCCTGACTTTC
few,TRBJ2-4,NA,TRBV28,CASSSGDKNIQYF,TGTGCCAGCAGTTCAGGGGATAAAAACATTCAGTACTTC
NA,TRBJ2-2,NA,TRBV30,CAWSVLANTGELFF,TGTGCCTGGAGTGTACTTGCCAACACCGGGGAGCTGTTTTTT
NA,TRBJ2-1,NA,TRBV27,CASSLGLGRNEQFF,TGTGCCAGCAGTTTAGGCCTAGGGCGGAATGAGCAGTTCTTC
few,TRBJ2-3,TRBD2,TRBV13,CASSFGLAGGPRDTQYF,TGTGCCAGCAGCTTCGGACTAGCGGGAGGGCCTCGAGATACGCAGTATTTT
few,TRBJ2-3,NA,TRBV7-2,CASRRGGMSTDTQYF,TGTGCCAGCAGGCGGGGCGGGATGAGCACAGATACGCAGTATTTT
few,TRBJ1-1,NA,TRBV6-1,CASRDEPGSRKKAFF,TGTGCCAGCAGAGACGAACCAGGGTCTCGGAAAAAAGCTTTCTTT
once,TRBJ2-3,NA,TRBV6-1,CASTGGDHTDTQYF,TGTGCCAGCACTGGCGGGGACCACACAGATACGCAGTATTTT
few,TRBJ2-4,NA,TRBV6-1,CASSERGVAKNIQYF,TGTGCCAGCAGTGAGAGGGGGGTAGCCAAAAACATTCAGTACTTC
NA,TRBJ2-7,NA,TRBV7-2,CASSADYHYSYEQYF,TGTGCCAGCAGCGCAGACTACCATTACTCCTACGAGCAGTACTTC
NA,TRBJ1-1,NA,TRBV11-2,CASSLIEGVNTEAFF,TGTGCCAGCAGCCTCATCGAAGGCGTGAACACTGAAGCTTTCTTT
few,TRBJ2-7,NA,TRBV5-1,CASSFSDRVNEQYF,TGCGCCAGCAGCTTTTCAGACCGCGTCAACGAGCAGTACTTC
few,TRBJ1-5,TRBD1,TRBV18,CASSPTGAPGLPQHF,TGTGCCAGCTCACCTACAGGGGCCCCTGGTTTGCCCCAGCATTTT
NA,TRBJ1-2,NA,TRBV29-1,CSVVVVEANYGYTF,TGCAGCGTTGTGGTGGTTGAAGCTAACTATGGCTACACCTTC
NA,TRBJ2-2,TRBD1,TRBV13,CASSPSTGGGTGELFF,TGTGCCAGCAGCCCGTCGACAGGGGGTGGGACCGGGGAGCTGTTTTTT